This T cell receptor beta chain was found in a study of T-cell reconstitution after alpha-beta-depleted transplantation in children. Study-wide results and limits: The study reportedly traced alpha-beta T cells about two months after transplant to several hundred expanded graft clones.

Deletions cut 4 bases from V and 7 bases from J, with 13 bases between. CDR1 WSHSY and CDR2 SAAADI come from the germline V gene. This CDR3 contains 13 residues. About this clonotype itself: No antigen is known for it.

Unique molecular identifiers featured in how the TCRbeta library was prepared. TCRdb passed the PCR reads through MiXCR, listing each CDR3 protein once. Seen here are about 460,000 distinct CDR3 sequences, 9.5% to 12% observed once, and the top ten hold 14%. The rearrangement joins TRBV10-2 to TRBJ2-5; TRBD2 might be the D (6 bases). This material consisted of PBMCs, mostly from graft donor cells, taken 180 days after TCRalphabeta/CD19-depleted stem cell transplant. This TCR was sampled from a female patient aged 2-10 years who had a stem cell transplant for aplastic anemia, so the T cells may come from the graft donor. The CDR3 loop reads CASSGRTKWTQYF. CDR3 coding DNA: TGCGCCAGCAGTGGACGGACTAAATGGACCCAGTACTTC.